The clone carrying this T cell receptor (beta chain) was observed at least ten times. Its antigen is not identified. CDR3 length: 14 amino acids. V shed 2 bases and J shed 5 bases, with 12 bases lying between them. The germline CDR1 and CDR2 sequences are LGHNT and FRNRAP. This record belongs to a study of T cells in Graves' hyperthyroidism and ophthalmopathy. Overall study: Blood was drawn when the patient was first diagnosed and still untreated.

Notes on the study in general: Most clonotypes expanded in thyroid above 0.001 were likewise present in blood. Classification by a 13 V-J model distinguished ophthalmopathy from stable hyperthyroidism.

Regions amplified from RNA transcripts were the TCR beta CDR3 regions. HTBI primers drove first-round RT-PCR of the TCR CDR3. Each CDR3 protein gets one entry after TCRdb re-called the multiplex PCR reads with MiXCR. The table has 550,000 to 600,000 distinct CDR3 sequences, more than 13% seen once. Disease duration was under 3 months in the ophthalmopathy patients, who also had a Clinical Activity Score of at least 3 and a NOSPECS grade of at least 4. Sequenced material: blood. This receptor was identified in a woman aged 18-29 years with Graves' ophthalmopathy. The rearrangement uses TRBV12-5 and TRBJ2-5; D is unresolved. Here the CDR3 DNA reads TGTGCTAGTGGTTTGAAGGAAGTCGGGGAGACCCAGTACTTC. It codes for CASGLKEVGETQYF.